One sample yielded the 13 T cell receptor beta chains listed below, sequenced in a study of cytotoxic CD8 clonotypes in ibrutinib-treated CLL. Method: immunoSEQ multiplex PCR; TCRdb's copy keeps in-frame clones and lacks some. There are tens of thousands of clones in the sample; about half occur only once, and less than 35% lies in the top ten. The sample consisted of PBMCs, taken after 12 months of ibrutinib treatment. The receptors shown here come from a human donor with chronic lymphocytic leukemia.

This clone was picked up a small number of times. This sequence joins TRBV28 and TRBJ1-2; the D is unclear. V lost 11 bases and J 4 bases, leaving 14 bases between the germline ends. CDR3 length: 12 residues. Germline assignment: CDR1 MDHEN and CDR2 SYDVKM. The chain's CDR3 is CAGSGSVYGYTF. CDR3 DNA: TGTGCCGGGTCGGGCAGCGTCTATGGCTACACCTTC.

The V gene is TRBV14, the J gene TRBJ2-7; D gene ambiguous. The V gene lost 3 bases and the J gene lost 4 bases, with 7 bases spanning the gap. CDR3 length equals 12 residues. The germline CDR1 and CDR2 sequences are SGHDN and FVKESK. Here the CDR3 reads CASSHNGYEQYF. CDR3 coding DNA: TGTGCCAGCAGCCATAACGGTTACGAGCAGTACTTC.

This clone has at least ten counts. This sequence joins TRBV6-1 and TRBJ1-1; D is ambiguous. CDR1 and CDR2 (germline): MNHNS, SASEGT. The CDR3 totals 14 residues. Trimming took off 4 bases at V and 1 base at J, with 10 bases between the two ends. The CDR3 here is CASSGGLSNTEAFF. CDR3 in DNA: TGTGCCAGCAGTGGCGGGCTTTCGAACACTGAAGCTTTCTTT.

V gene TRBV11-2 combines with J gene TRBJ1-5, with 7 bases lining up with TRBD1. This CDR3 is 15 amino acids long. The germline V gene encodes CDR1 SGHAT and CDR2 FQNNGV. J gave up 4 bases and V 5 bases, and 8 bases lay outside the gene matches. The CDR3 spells CASSLTGARNQPQHF. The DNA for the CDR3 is TGTGCCAGCAGCCTTACAGGGGCCCGTAATCAGCCCCAGCATTTT.

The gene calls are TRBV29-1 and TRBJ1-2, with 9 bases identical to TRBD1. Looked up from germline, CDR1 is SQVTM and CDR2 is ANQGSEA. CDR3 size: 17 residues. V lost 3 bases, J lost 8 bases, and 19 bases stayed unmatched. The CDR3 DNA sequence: TGCAGCGTTGACCACTGGACAGGGGCTGAGGGTCTTTGGGGCTACACCTTC. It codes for CSVDHWTGAEGLWGYTF.

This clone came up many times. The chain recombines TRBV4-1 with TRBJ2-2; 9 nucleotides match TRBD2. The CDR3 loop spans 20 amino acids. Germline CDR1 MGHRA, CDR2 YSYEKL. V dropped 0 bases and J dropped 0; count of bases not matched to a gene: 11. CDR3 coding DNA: TGCGCCAGCAGCCAAGAGGGAACACTAGCGGGCAGTTCGAACACCGGGGAGCTGTTTTTT. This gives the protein CASSQEGTLAGSSNTGELFF.

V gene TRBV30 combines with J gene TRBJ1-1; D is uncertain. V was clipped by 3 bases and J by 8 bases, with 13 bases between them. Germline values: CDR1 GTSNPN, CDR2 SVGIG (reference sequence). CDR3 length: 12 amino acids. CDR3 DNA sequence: TGTGCCTGGAGATGGGCAGAGGGCGAAGCTTTCTTT. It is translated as CAWRWAEGEAFF.

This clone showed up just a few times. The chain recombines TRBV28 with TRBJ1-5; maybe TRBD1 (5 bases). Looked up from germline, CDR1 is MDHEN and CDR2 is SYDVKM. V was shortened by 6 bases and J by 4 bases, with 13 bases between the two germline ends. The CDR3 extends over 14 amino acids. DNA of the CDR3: TGTGCCAGCAGCTCCCGTGGGGGAAATCAGCCCCAGCATTTT. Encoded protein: CASSSRGGNQPQHF.

The CDR3 region is CASSSQGHNSPLHF. In DNA form, the CDR3 reads TGTGCCAGCAGCTCACAGGGACACAATTCACCCCTCCACTTT. The chain has TRBV5-4 and TRBJ1-6, with D possibly being TRBD1 (6 bases). V was cut by 3 bases and J by 7 bases, with 11 bases left in between. In germline, CDR1 is SGHNT, CDR2 YYREEE (reference sequence). The CDR3 length is 14 residues.

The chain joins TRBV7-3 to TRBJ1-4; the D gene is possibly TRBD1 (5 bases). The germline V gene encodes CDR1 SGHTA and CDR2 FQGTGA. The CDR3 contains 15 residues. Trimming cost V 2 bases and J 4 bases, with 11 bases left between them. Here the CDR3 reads CASSLEDGGNEKLFF. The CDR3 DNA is TGTGCCAGCAGCTTAGAAGACGGGGGTAATGAAAAACTGTTTTTT.

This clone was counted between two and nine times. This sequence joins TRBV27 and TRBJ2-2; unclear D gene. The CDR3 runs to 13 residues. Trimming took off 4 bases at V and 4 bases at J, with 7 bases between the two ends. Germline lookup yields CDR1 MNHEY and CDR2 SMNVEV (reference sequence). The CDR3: CASSWDLTGELFF. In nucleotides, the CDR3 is TGTGCCAGCAGTTGGGATCTCACCGGGGAGCTGTTTTTT.

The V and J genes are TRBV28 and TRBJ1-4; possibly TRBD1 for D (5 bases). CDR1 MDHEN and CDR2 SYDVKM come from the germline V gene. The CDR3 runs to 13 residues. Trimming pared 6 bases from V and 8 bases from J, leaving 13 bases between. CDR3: CASSGGGLEKLFF. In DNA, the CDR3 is TGTGCCAGCAGCGGGGGAGGGCTCGAAAAACTGTTTTTT.

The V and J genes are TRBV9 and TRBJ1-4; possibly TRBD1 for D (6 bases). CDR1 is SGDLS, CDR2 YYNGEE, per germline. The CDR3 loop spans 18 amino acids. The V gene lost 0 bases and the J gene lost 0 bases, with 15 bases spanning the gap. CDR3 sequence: CASSVGEGVIATNEKLFF. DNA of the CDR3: TGTGCCAGCAGCGTAGGGGAGGGGGTAATTGCAACTAATGAAAAACTGTTTTTT. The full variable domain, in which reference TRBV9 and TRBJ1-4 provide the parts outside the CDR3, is DSGVTQTPKHLITATGQRVTLRCSPRSGDLSVYWYQQSLDQGLQFLIQYYNGEERAKGNILERFSAQQFPDLHSELNLSSLELGDSALYFCASSVGEGVIATNEKLFFGSGTQLSVL.